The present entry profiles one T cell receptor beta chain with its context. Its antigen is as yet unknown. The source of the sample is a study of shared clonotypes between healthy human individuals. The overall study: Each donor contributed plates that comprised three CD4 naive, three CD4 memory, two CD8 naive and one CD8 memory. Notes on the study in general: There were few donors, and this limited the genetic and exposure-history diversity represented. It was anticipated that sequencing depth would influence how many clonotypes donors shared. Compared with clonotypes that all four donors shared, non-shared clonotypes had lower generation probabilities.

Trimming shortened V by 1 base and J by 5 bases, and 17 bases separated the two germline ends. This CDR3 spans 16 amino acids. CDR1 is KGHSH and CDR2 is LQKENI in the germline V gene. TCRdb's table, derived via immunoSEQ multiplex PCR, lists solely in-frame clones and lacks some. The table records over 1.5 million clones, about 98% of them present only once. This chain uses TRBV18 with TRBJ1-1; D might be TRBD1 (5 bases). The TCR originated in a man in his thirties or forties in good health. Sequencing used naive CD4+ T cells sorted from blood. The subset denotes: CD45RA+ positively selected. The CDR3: CASSPQTPGLGTEAFF. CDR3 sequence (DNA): TGTGCCAGCTCACCACAAACCCCAGGGCTCGGGACTGAAGCTTTCTTT.